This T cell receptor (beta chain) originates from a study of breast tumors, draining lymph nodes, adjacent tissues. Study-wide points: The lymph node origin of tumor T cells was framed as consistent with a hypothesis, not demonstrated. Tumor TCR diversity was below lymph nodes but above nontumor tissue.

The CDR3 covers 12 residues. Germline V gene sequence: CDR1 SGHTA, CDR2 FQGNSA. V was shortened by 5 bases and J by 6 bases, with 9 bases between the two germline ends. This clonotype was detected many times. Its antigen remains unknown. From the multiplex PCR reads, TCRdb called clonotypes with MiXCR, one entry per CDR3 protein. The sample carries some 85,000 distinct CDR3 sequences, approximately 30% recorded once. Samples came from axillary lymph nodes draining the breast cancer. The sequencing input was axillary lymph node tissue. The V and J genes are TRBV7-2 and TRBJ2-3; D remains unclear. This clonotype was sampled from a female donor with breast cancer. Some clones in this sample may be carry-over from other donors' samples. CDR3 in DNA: TGTGCCAGCAGCCCCTTTTCGGATACGCAGTATTTT. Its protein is CASSPFSDTQYF.